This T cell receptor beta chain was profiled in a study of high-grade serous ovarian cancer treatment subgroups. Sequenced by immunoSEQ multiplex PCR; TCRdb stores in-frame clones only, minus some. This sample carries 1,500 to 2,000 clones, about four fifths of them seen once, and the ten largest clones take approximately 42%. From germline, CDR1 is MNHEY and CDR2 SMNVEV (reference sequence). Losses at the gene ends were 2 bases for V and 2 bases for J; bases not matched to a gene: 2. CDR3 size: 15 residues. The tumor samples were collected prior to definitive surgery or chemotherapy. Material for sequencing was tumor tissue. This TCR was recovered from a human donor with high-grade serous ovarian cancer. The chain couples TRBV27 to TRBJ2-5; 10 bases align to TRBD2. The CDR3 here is CASSLNSGGQETQYF. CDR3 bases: TGTGCCAGCAGTTTAAATAGCGGGGGGCAAGAGACCCAGTACTTC.